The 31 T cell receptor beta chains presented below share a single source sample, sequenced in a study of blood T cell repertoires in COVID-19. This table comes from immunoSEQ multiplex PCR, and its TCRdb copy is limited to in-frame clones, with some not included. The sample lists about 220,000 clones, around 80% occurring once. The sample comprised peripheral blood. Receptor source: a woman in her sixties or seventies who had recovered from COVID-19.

As DNA, the CDR3 is TGTGCCAGCAGTTTATCGGGGGGGTCCTGGGGCTATGGCTACACCTTC. Residues: CASSLSGGSWGYGYTF. This chain connects TRBV27 to TRBJ1-2, with D perhaps TRBD1 (5 bases). This CDR3 comprises 16 residues. Germline CDR1 MNHEY, CDR2 SMNVEV (reference sequence). V was clipped by 0 bases and J by 4 bases, with 15 bases between them.

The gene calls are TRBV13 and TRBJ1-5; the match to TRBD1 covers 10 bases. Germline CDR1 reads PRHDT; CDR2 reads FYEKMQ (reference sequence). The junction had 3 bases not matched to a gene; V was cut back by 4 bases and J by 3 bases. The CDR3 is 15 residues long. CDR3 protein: CASSSGQGINQPQHF. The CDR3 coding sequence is TGTGCCAGCAGCTCGGGACAGGGGATCAATCAGCCCCAGCATTTT.

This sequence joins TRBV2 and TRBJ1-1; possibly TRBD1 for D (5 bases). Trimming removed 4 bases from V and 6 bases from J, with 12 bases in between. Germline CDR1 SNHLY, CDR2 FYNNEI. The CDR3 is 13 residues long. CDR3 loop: CASSANWDSEAFF. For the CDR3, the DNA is TGTGCCAGCAGTGCAAACTGGGACTCTGAAGCTTTCTTT.

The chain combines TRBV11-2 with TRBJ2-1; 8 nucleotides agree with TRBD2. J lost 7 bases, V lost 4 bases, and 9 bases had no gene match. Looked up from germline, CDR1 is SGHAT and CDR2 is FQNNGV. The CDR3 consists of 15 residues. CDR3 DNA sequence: TGTGCCAGCAGCTCCGAGACTAGCGCAAGGAATGAGCAGTTCTTC. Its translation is CASSSETSARNEQFF.

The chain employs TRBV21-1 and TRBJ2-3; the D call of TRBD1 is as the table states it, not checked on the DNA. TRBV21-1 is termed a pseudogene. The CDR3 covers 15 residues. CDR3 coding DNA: TGTGCCATCACATGGACAGGGTCACCCGAAGATACGCAGTATTTT. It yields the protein CAITWTGSPEDTQYF.

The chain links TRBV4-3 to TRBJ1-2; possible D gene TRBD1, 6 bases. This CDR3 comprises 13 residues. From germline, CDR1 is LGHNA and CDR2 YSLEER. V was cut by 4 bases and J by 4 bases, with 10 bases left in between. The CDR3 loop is CASSPTQGYGYTF. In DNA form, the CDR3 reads TGCGCCAGCAGCCCTACACAGGGCTATGGCTACACCTTC.

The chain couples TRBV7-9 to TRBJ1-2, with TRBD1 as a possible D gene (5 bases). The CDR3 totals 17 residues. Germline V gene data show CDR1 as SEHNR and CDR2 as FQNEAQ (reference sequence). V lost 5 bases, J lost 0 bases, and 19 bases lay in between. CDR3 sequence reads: CASSPHPGRGSNYGYTF. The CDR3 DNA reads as TGTGCCAGCAGCCCCCACCCCGGGCGGGGCTCTAACTATGGCTACACCTTC. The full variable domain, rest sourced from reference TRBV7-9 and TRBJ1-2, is DTGVSQNPRHKITKRGQNVTFRCDPISEHNRLYWYRQTLGQGPEFLTYFQNEAQLEKSRLLSDRFSAERPKGSFSTLEIQRTEQGDSAMYLCASSPHPGRGSNYGYTFGSGTRLTVV.

CDR3 in DNA: TGTGCCAGCAGCGTTGAGGTCTATAATTCACCCCTCCACTTT. Its protein is CASSVEVYNSPLHF. The genes are TRBV9 and TRBJ1-6; D is unclear. V lost 2 bases to trimming and J lost 3 bases, with 6 bases between them. This CDR3 contains 14 residues. Germline loops: CDR1 SGDLS, CDR2 YYNGEE. Looking up the rest from reference TRBV9 and TRBJ1-6 gives the full variable domain: DSGVTQTPKHLITATGQRVTLRCSPRSGDLSVYWYQQSLDQGLQFLIQYYNGEERAKGNILERFSAQQFPDLHSELNLSSLELGDSALYFCASSVEVYNSPLHFGNGTRLTVT.

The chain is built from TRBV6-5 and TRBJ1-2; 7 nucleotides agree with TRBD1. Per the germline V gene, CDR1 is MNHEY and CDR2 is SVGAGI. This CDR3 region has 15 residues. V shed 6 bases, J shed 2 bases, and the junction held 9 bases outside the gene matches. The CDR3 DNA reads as TGTGCCAGCAGGGCCTGGGACAGCAAGAACTATGGCTACACCTTC. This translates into CASRAWDSKNYGYTF.

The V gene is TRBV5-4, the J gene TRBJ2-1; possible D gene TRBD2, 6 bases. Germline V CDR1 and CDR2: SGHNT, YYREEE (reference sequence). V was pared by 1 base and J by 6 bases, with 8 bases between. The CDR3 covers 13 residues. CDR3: CASSLTSLNEQFF. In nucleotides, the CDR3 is TGTGCCAGCAGCTTGACTAGCCTCAATGAGCAGTTCTTC.

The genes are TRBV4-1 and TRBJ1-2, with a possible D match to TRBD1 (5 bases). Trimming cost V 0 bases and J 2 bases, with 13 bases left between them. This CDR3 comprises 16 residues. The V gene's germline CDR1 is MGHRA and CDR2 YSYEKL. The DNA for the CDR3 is TGCGCCAGCAGCCAAGACGCAGGGAGGCCCAACTATGGCTACACCTTC. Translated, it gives CASSQDAGRPNYGYTF.

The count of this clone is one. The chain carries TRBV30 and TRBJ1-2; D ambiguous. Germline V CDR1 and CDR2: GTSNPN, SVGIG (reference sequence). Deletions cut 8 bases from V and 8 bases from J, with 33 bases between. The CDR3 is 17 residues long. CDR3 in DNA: TGTGCCCAACTGGAGGGTCGCGGACTCTCTTTTGTTGGCGGCTACACCTTC. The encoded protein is CAQLEGRGLSFVGGYTF.

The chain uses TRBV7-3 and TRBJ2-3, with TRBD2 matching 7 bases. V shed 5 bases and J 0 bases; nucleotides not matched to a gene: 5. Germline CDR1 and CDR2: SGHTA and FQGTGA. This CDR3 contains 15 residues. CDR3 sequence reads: CASSPRGSSTDTQYF. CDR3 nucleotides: TGTGCCAGCAGCCCGCGGGGGTCGAGCACAGATACGCAGTATTTT. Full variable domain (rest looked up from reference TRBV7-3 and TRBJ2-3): GAGVSQTPSNKVTEKGKYVELRCDPISGHTALYWYRQSLGQGPEFLIYFQGTGAADDSGLPNDRFFAVRPEGSVSTLKIQRTERGDSAVYLCASSPRGSSTDTQYFGPGTRLTVL.

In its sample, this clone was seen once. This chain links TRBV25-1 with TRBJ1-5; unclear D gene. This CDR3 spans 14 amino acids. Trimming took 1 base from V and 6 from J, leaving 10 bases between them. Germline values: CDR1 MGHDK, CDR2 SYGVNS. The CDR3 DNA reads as TGTGCCAGCAGTGAATCCGGTCCGGGTCAGCCCCAGCATTTT. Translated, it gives CASSESGPGQPQHF.

The CDR3 here is CASSVAGGSTGTDTQYF. In DNA form, the CDR3 reads TGTGCCAGCAGCGTAGCAGGGGGCTCGACAGGCACAGATACGCAGTATTTT. V usage is TRBV9 and J usage is TRBJ2-3, with 8 bases that match TRBD1. The V and J ends lost 0 bases and 1 base, in that order; junction bases with no gene match: 7. The CDR3 spans 17 residues. CDR1 SGDLS and CDR2 YYNGEE come from the germline V gene.

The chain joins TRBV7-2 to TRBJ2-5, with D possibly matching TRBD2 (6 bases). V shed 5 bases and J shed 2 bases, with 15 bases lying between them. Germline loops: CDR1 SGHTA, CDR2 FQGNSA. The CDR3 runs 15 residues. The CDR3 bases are TGTGCCAGCAGCCCTTCCGGGACTTCTCAAGAGACCCAGTACTTC. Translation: CASSPSGTSQETQYF.

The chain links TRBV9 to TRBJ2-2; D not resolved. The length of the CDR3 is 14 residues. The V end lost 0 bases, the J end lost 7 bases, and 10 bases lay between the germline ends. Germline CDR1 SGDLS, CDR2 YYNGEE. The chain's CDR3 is CASSVEQSVGELFF. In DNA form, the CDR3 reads TGTGCCAGCAGCGTAGAACAGTCCGTCGGGGAGCTGTTTTTT.

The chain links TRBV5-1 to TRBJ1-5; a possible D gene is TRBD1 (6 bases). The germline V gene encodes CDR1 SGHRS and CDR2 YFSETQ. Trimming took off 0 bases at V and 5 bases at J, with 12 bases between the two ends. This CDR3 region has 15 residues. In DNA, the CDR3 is TGCGCCAGCAGCTTGGGGGCGGGGGGCGATCAGCCCCAGCATTTT. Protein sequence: CASSLGAGGDQPQHF.

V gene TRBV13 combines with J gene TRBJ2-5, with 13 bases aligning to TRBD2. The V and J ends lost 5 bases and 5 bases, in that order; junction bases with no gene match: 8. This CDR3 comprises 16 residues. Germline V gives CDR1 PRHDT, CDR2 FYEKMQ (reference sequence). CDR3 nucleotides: TGTGCCAGCAGCCGCACACTAGCGGGGGGGCTTGAGACCCAGTACTTC. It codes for CASSRTLAGGLETQYF.

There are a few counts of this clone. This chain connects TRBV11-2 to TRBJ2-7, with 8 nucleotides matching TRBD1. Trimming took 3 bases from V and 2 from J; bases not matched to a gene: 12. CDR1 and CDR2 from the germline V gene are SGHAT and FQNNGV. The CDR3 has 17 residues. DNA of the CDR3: TGTGCCAGCAGCTTCCTCAGGGGGCGCAAGGGGGCCTACGAGCAGTACTTC. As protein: CASSFLRGRKGAYEQYF.

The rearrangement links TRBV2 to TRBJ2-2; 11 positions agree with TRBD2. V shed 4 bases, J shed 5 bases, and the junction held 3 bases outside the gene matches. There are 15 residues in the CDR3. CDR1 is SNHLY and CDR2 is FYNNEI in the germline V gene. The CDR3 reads CASSGLAGGTGELFF. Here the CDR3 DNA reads TGTGCCAGCAGTGGGCTAGCGGGGGGAACCGGGGAGCTGTTTTTT.

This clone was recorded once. CDR3 nucleotide sequence: TGTGCCAGCAGCGTAGCTCTAGCGGGGGGACCCAATGAGCAGTTCTTC. Protein sequence: CASSVALAGGPNEQFF. The chain is built from TRBV9 and TRBJ2-1; 11 bases line up with TRBD2. The CDR3 length is 16 residues. Germline loops: CDR1 SGDLS, CDR2 YYNGEE. With V trimmed by 0 bases and J by 6 bases, 5 bases remained unmatched.

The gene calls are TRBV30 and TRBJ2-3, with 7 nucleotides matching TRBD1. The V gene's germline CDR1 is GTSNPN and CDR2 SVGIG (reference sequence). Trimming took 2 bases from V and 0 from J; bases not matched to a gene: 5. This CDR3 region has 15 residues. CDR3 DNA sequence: TGTGCCTGGAGTCGCAGGGGGACAAGCACAGATACGCAGTATTTT. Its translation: CAWSRRGTSTDTQYF.

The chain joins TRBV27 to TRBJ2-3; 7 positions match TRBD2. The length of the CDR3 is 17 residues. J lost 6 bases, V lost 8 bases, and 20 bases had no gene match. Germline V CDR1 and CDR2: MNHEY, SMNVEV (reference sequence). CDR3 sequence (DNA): TGTGCCAGCGGGGACCACGGAGCGGGGCAGCTTTGGGATACGCAGTATTTT. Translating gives CASGDHGAGQLWDTQYF.

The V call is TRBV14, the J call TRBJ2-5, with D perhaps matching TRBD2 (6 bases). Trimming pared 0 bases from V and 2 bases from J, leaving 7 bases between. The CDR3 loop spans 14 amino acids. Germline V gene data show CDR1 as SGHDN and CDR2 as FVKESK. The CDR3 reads CASSQDGGQETQYF. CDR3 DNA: TGTGCCAGCAGCCAAGATGGGGGGCAAGAGACCCAGTACTTC. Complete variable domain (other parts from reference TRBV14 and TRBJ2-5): EAGVTQFPSHSVIEKGQTVTLRCDPISGHDNLYWYRRVMGKEIKFLLHFVKESKQDESGMPNNRFLAERTGGTYSTLKVQPAELEDSGVYFCASSQDGGQETQYFGPGTRLLVL.

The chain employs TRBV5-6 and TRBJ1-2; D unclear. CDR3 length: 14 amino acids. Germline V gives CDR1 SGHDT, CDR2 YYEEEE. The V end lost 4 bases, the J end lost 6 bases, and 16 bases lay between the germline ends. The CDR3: CASSRLGVWDGYTF. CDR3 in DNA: TGTGCCAGCAGCCGGCTCGGGGTTTGGGATGGCTACACCTTC.

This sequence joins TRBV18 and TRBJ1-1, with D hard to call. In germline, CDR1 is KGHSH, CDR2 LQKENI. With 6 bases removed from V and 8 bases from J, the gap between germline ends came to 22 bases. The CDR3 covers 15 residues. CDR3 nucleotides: TGTGCCAGCTCTCTACGGATTGACGCTGGAGAAGAAGCTTTCTTT. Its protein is CASSLRIDAGEEAFF. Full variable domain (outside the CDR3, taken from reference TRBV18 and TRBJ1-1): NAGVMQNPRHLVRRRGQEARLRCSPMKGHSHVYWYRQLPEEGLKFMVYLQKENIIDESGMPKERFSAEFPKEGPSILRIQQVVRGDSAAYFCASSLRIDAGEEAFFGQGTRLTVV.

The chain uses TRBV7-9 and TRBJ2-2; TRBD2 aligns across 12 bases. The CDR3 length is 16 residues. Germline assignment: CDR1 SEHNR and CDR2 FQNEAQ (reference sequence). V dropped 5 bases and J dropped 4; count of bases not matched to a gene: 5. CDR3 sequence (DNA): TGTGCCAGCAGCCTCCTAGCGGGGGGGCCCACCGGGGAGCTGTTTTTT. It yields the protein CASSLLAGGPTGELFF.

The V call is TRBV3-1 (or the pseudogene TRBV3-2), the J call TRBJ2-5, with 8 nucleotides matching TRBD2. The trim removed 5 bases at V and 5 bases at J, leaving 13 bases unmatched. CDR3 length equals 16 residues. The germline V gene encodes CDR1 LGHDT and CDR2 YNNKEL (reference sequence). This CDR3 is CASSSTTGGPGETQYF. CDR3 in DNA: TGTGCCAGCAGCTCAACGACGGGGGGGCCCGGGGAGACCCAGTACTTC.

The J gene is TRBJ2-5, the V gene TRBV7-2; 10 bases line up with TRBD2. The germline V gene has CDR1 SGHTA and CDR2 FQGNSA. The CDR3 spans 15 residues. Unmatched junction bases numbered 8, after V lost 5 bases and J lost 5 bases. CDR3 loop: CASSGLAGVAETQYF. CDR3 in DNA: TGTGCCAGCAGCGGGCTAGCGGGGGTCGCTGAGACCCAGTACTTC.

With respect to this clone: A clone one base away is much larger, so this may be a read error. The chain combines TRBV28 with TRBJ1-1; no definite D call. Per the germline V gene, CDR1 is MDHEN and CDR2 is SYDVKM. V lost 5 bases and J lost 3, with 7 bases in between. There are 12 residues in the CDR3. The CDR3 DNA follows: TGTGCCAGCAGTCTCCGGGACACTGAAGCTTTCTTT. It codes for CASSLRDTEAFF.